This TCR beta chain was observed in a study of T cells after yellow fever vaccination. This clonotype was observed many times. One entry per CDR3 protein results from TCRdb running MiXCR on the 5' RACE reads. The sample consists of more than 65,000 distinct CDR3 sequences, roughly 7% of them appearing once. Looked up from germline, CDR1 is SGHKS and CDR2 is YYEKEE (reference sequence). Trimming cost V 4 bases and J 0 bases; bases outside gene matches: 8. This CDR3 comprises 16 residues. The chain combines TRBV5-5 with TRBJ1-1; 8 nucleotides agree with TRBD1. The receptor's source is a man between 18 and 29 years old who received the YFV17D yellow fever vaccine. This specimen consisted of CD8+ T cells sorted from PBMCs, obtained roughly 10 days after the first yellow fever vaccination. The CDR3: CASSGPGTGVNTEAFF. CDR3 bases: TGTGCCAGCAGCGGCCCCGGGACAGGAGTGAACACTGAAGCTTTCTTT.